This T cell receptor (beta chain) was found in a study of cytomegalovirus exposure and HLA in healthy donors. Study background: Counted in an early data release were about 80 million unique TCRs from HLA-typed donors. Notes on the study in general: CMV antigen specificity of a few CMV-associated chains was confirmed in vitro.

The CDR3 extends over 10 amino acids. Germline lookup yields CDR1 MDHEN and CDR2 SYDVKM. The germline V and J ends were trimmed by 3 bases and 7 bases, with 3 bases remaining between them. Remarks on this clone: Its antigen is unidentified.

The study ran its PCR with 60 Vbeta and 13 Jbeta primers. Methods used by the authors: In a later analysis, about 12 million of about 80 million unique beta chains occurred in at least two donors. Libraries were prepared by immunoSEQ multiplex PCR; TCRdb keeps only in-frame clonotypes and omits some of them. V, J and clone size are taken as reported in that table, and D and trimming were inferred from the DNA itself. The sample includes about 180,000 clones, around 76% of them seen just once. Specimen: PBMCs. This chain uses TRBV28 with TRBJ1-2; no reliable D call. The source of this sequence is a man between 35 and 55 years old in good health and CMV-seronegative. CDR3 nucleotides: TGTGCCAGCAGTTTCCTTGGCTACACCTTC. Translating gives CASSFLGYTF.